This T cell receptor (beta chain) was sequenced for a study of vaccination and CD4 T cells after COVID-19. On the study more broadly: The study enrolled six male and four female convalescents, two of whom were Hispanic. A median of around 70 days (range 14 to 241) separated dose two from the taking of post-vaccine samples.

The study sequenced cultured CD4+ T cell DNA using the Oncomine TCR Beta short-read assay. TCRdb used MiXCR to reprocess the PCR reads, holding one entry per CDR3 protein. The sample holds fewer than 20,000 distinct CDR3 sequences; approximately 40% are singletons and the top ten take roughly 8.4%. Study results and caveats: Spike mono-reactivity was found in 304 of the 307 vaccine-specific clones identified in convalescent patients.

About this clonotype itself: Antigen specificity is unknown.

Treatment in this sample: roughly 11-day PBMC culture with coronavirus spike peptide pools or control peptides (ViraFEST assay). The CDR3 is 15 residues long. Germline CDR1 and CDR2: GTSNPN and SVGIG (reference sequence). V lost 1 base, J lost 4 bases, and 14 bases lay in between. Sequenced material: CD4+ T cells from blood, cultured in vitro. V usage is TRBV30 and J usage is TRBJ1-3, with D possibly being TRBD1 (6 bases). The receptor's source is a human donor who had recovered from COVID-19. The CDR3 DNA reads TGTGCCTGGAGTGCAAGGGGGGCGGCAGGAAACACCATATATTTT. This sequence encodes CAWSARGAAGNTIYF.